The entry that follows covers one T cell receptor (beta chain) sequence. Its antigen is not known. Reverse transcribing all isolated RNA meant expressed TCRB transcripts were sequenced. The repertoire was sequenced with immunoSEQ multiplex PCR; TCRdb's copy has only in-frame clones and lacks some. Of 150,000 to 180,000 clones in the sample, 10% were seen once. Germline lookup yields CDR1 KGHSH and CDR2 LQKENI. V dropped 3 bases and J dropped 1 base, with 13 bases sitting between them. The CDR3 has 17 amino acids. This entry comes from a study of beta chain features in type 1 diabetes. CD45RO/CCR7/CD25/CD127/CD95/CD27 separated CD4+ naive, central memory, regulatory and stem cell-like memory cells by sorting. All sorted populations exceeded 95% purity. General study points: Patients' naive, central memory and Treg TCRB repertoires seemed closer to one another than those of healthy donors. TCRB CDR3 length was moderately but significantly reduced in all four CD4+ subsets of Type 1 diabetes patients. Amplification by PCR could prefer shorter templates, with the same effect in patients and controls.

V gene TRBV18 combines with J gene TRBJ2-6, with TRBD1 as a possible D gene (6 bases). This receptor was taken from a young man with type 1 diabetes. Sequences were obtained from central memory CD4+ T cells from blood. For the CDR3, the DNA is TGTGCCAGCTCACCCCGGACAGCCGGATCTGGGGCCAACGTCCTGACTTTC. Translation gives CASSPRTAGSGANVLTF. The full variable domain, completed using reference TRBV18 and TRBJ2-6, is NAGVMQNPRHLVRRRGQEARLRCSPMKGHSHVYWYRQLPEEGLKFMVYLQKENIIDESGMPKERFSAEFPKEGPSILRIQQVVRGDSAAYFCASSPRTAGSGANVLTFGAGSRLTVL.